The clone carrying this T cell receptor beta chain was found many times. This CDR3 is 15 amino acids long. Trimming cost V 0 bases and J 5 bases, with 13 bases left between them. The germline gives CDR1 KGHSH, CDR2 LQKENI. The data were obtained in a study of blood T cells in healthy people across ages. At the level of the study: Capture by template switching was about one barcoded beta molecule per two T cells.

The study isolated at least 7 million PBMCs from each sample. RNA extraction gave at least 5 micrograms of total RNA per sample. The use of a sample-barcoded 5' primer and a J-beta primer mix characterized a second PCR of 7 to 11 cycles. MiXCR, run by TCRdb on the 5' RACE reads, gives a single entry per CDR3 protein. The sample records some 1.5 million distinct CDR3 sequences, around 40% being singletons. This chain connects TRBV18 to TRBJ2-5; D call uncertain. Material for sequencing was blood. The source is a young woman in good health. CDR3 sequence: CASSPPARVRETQYF. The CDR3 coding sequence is TGTGCCAGCTCACCACCGGCTAGAGTCCGGGAGACCCAGTACTTC. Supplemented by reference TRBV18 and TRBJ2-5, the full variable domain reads NAGVMQNPRHLVRRRGQEARLRCSPMKGHSHVYWYRQLPEEGLKFMVYLQKENIIDESGMPKERFSAEFPKEGPSILRIQQVVRGDSAAYFCASSPPARVRETQYFGPGTRLLVL.